This T cell receptor (beta chain) was sequenced during a study of tumor-infiltrating lymphocytes in primary liver carcinoma. For the study at large: Spanning 4.2 to 10 cm, the tumors were T1-T3 N0M0.

The approximately 20-31 mg bulk tissue piece was not sorted before simultaneous RNA and DNA extraction. CDR1 and CDR2 (germline): MNHEY, SVGAGI. The length of the CDR3 is 15 residues. About this clonotype: The junction shows a germline mismatch at one end, possibly a read error.

Researchers generated TCR beta cDNA from approximately 0.55 ug of total RNA, relying on a constant-region primer. Amplification in three nested multiplex PCR rounds with slightly modified ARM-PCR gave rise to TCR beta libraries. TRBV1-TRBV30 forward and Cbeta reverse primers drove the first two roughly 9-cycle rounds. TCRdb processed the multiplex PCR reads anew with MiXCR; each CDR3 protein has one entry. This sample has over 95,000 distinct CDR3 sequences, with over 55% found just once. This receptor was identified in a woman aged 60-75 years with primary liver carcinoma and hepatitis B virus infection. The sample was liver tumor tissue from sampling region 5. Subset described: tumor region T5, tumor centre. The chain couples TRBV6-5 to TRBJ2-1, with D possibly matching TRBD2 (6 bases). The CDR3 region has the DNA TGTGTCAGCACTTTTCGGGGGAGCTCCTATAATGAGCAGTTCTTC. This codes for CVSTFRGSSYNEQFF.